This TCR beta chain was profiled in a study of blood T cell repertoires in COVID-19. Study context: From T cells, B-cell-depleted T cells, or PBMCs came the material, which was cDNA or gDNA.

Looked up from germline, CDR1 is MNHEY and CDR2 is SMNVEV (reference sequence). The length of the CDR3 is 16 residues. V dropped 1 base and J dropped 1 base, with 13 bases sitting between them. Symptom resolution, clearance, or two negative PCRs marked the recovered donors of Cohort 3. Study processing details: How many nucleated cells were present was estimated from reference gene primer amplification. The repertoire was sequenced with immunoSEQ multiplex PCR; TCRdb's copy has only in-frame clones and lacks some. The DNA was the basis for D and trimming; V, J and clone size are from that table. The data show roughly 500,000 clones, with over 75% seen just once and over 1.5% held by the top ten.

The chain employs TRBV27 and TRBJ1-1, with D perhaps TRBD1 (5 bases). Sequenced material: PBMCs or T cells enriched from blood (not recorded which). The sequence derives from a woman aged 40 to 50 who had recovered from COVID-19. CDR3 amino acids: CASSLWGSSRNTEAFF. The CDR3 nucleotides are TGTGCCAGCAGTTTATGGGGCAGCTCGAGGAACACTGAAGCTTTCTTT.